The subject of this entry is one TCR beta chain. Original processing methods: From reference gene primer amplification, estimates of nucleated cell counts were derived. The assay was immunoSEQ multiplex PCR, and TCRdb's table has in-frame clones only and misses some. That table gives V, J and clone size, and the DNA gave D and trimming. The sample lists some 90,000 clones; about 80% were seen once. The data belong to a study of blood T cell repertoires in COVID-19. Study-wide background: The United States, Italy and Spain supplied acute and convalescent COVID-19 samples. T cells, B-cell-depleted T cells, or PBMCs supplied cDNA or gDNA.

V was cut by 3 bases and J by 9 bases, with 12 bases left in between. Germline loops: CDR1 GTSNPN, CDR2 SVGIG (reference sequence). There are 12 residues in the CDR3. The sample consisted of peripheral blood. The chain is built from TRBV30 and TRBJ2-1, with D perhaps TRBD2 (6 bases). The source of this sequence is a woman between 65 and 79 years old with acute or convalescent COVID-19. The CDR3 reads CAWRGGTGEQFF. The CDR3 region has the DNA TGTGCCTGGAGGGGGGGAACTGGTGAGCAGTTCTTC.